The T cell receptor (beta chain) described here comes from a study of OX40 agonist ivuxolimab in advanced cancers. Study-wide context: Prior checkpoint blockade (anti-PD-1, anti-PD-L1 or anti-CTLA-4) was permitted; approximately 44% had it.

Germline V gives CDR1 SGHNT, CDR2 YYREEE (reference sequence). The CDR3 contains 15 residues. V gave up 0 bases and J gave up 2 bases, with 12 bases separating them. Sequencing used immunoSEQ multiplex PCR; TCRdb keeps in-frame clones, though not all of them. The sample shows some 42,000 clones, 65% to 85% of them seen only once. V gene TRBV5-4 combines with J gene TRBJ2-7, with D hard to call. The starting material was CD4+ or CD8+ T cells sorted from blood, obtained in a trial of the OX40 agonist ivuxolimab. The receptor was isolated from an adult with an advanced solid tumor such as melanoma, head and neck, liver or kidney cancer. The CDR3 spells CASSLGQGRTYEQYF. CDR3 sequence (DNA): TGTGCCAGCAGCTTGGGACAAGGTAGAACCTACGAGCAGTACTTC.